Listed here is a single TCR beta chain. Its target is unknown. Sorted-subset replicate PCR reactions contained 150 to 200 ng DNA, corresponding to some 30,000 T cell genomes. Sequenced by immunoSEQ multiplex PCR; TCRdb stores in-frame clones only, minus some. The sample shows 2 million to 2.5 million clones, approximately 96% of them seen only once. This record comes from a study of shared clonotypes between healthy human individuals. The CDR3 loop spans 16 amino acids. The germline V gene has CDR1 SGHAT and CDR2 FQNNGV. Trimming took 5 bases from V and 2 from J; bases not matched to a gene: 8. The investigators split CD4+ cells into a CD45RA+ naive subset and a CD45RA-negative memory subset. Findings of the study overall: The naive CD4 repertoires of a handful of donors were compared, and approximately 4.5% of clonotypes were shared. Investigators collected only blood, and repertoires in tissues likely differ.

This clonotype was sampled from a man aged 18 to 35 in good health. The chain uses TRBV11-2 and TRBJ2-7, with 11 bases fitting TRBD2. The sequenced sample consisted of naive CD4+ T cells sorted from blood. Subset here: CD45RA+ positively selected. The CDR3 loop is CASSPKTSGATYEQYF. As DNA, the CDR3 is TGTGCCAGCAGCCCAAAGACTAGCGGGGCTACCTACGAGCAGTACTTC.